In its sample, the clone carrying this T cell receptor (beta chain) was seen many times. The CDR3 spans 18 residues. V lost 6 bases to trimming and J lost 6 bases; unmatched junction nucleotides: 14. The germline V gene has CDR1 SGHAT and CDR2 FQNNGV. This sample is part of a study of regulatory T cells in long-lasting Graves disease. Time point described: newly diagnosed GD, antithyroid drugs for less than 3 months. Generation of the TCR library employed RNA extracted from PBMCs. Building the TCR beta libraries relied on iRepertoire HTBI primers, and CDR3 regions underwent Arm-PCR. TCRdb processed the multiplex PCR reads anew with MiXCR; each CDR3 protein has one entry. Among about 620,000 distinct CDR3 sequences listed, 16% were seen once. The same sample was also used in a study of T cells in Graves' hyperthyroidism and ophthalmopathy. That report adds: The study enrolled patients aged 18 to 65 with newly diagnosed hyperthyroidism of under 2 months' duration. Patients were excluded because of uncontrolled infection, other autoimmune disease, pregnancy or lactation.

This chain connects TRBV11-2 to TRBJ2-1; 13 bases map to TRBD2. The specimen was peripheral blood mononuclear cells (PBMCs), collected at new diagnosis, from a patient treated with antithyroid drugs. The sequence came from a woman between 25 and 40 years old with Graves disease. CDR3 nucleotides: TGTGCCAGCAGGTTTGGGGGCGGACTAGCGGGAGAAAGCAATGAGCAGTTCTTC. Protein product: CASRFGGGLAGESNEQFF.